The clone carrying this T cell receptor (beta chain) was counted ten times or more. Antigen specificity is unknown. Assembly of TCR beta libraries relied on iRepertoire HTBI primers together with Arm-PCR of CDR3 regions. TCRdb processed the multiplex PCR reads anew with MiXCR; each CDR3 protein has one entry. Among under 300,000 distinct CDR3 sequences listed, around 17% were seen once. This specimen belongs to a study of regulatory T cells in long-lasting Graves disease. Findings and limits, study-wide: Segments TRBV28, TRBJ1-2 and TRBJ2-5 showed preferential usage in persistent disease. TCR diversity was lower in persistent Graves' patients than in newly diagnosed ones.

Germline-derived CDR1 and CDR2 are SGHTA and FQGNSA. This CDR3 is built from 15 residues. The J segment lost 5 bases and the V segment lost 3 bases, leaving 7 bases of the junction unmatched. Time point here: newly diagnosed GD, antithyroid drugs for less than 3 months. The TCR library was prepared using RNA isolated from PBMCs. An endocrinology department in Xi'an, China, recruited the patients. The origin of this receptor is a female donor with Graves disease. The V gene is TRBV7-2, the J gene TRBJ2-5; 9 nucleotides agree with TRBD2. This specimen consisted of peripheral blood mononuclear cells (PBMCs), obtained at new diagnosis, from a patient treated with antithyroid drugs. The CDR3 DNA sequence: TGTGCCAGCAGCTTTGCGGGAGGGCCGGGGGAGACCCAGTACTTC. Its protein is CASSFAGGPGETQYF.